Shown below are 18 T cell receptor beta chains from a single sample sequenced in a study of CD8 T cells in ankylosing spondylitis. TCRdb analysed the 5' RACE reads with MiXCR anew, one entry per CDR3 protein. The profile shows some 270,000 distinct CDR3 sequences, roughly 18% of them singletons. The sample was blood, either unsorted or a sorted T cell fraction (not recorded which). These receptors were collected from a male donor with ankylosing spondylitis or in good health (not recorded which).

This clonotype came up a few times. This chain joins TRBV4-1 and TRBJ2-2; perhaps TRBD2 as D (5 bases). This CDR3 spans 16 amino acids. Germline V gene lookup returns CDR1 MGHRA and CDR2 YSYEKL. The V and J ends lost 1 base and 1 base respectively, with 10 bases between them. Here the CDR3 reads CASSQAGTGNTGELFF. The CDR3 DNA reads TGCGCCAGCAGCCAAGCGGGAACCGGGAACACCGGGGAGCTGTTTTTT.

This clonotype came up a few times. V is TRBV28 and J is TRBJ1-5; D is possibly TRBD1 (5 bases). V lost 8 bases and J 3 bases, leaving 20 bases between the germline ends. In germline, CDR1 is MDHEN, CDR2 SYDVKM. The CDR3 has 16 residues. The CDR3 region is CASHQGPGLINQPQHF. CDR3 DNA: TGTGCCAGCCACCAGGGCCCCGGACTGATCAATCAGCCCCAGCATTTT.

This clonotype was picked up a small number of times. This chain connects TRBV15 to TRBJ2-1; 14 bases map to TRBD2. The ends lost 3 bases at V and 5 bases at J; junction bases unmatched: 0. The CDR3 sequence is 15 residues long. Germline CDR1 is LNHNV and CDR2 is YYDKDF (reference sequence). CDR3 DNA sequence: TGTGCCACCAGCAGGGGACTAGCGGGGGACAATGAGCAGTTCTTC. It specifies CATSRGLAGDNEQFF.

This clonotype has a handful of counts. This chain links TRBV7-9 with TRBJ2-1; TRBD2 matches 11 bases. The CDR3 is 16 amino acids. Germline-derived CDR1 and CDR2 are SEHNR and FQNEAQ (reference sequence). J was trimmed by 8 bases and V by 1 base; bases with no gene match: 7. CDR3 region: CASSLVSLAGVDEQFF. Here the CDR3 DNA reads TGTGCCAGCAGCTTAGTCTCACTAGCGGGAGTCGATGAGCAGTTCTTC.

The genes are TRBV6-5 and TRBJ2-3; the D is unclear. The CDR3 spans 14 residues. The germline V gene has CDR1 MNHEY and CDR2 SVGAGI. V gave up 2 bases and J gave up 1 base, with 7 bases separating them. CDR3 bases: TGTGCCAGCAGTTACATTGGAGGCACAGATACGCAGTATTTT. It encodes CASSYIGGTDTQYF.

This clonotype was seen more than once but under ten times. This sequence joins TRBV29-1 and TRBJ2-1, with a weak D call TRBD2 (5 bases). Germline lookup yields CDR1 SQVTM and CDR2 ANQGSEA. The CDR3 sequence is 13 residues long. Trimming stripped 4 bases from V and 0 bases from J, with 7 bases between. CDR3: CSVGEHSYNEQFF. DNA for the CDR3: TGCAGCGTTGGGGAGCACTCCTACAATGAGCAGTTCTTC.

This clonotype has a handful of counts. A junction boundary mismatches the germline segment, possibly from a read error. The chain couples TRBV7-9 to TRBJ2-3, with D hard to call. The CDR3 is 15 residues long. Germline V lookup: CDR1 SEHNR, CDR2 FQNEAQ (reference sequence). The CDR3 region has the DNA TGTGCCAGCAGTTTAGCTGTGGGGAACACAGATACGCAGTATTTT. It encodes CASSLAVGNTDTQYF.

In its sample, this clonotype was seen a few times. The CDR3 region has the DNA TGTGCCAGCAGTTTAGAGGCTAGCGGGAGCGGCAATGAGCAGTTCTTC. Translating gives CASSLEASGSGNEQFF. The genes are TRBV12-3 or TRBV12-4 and TRBJ2-1, with 10 bases aligning to TRBD2. The CDR3 consists of 16 residues. The junction had 6 bases not matched to a gene; V was cut back by 1 base and J by 6 bases.

This chain connects TRBV28 to TRBJ2-2; no clear D gene. Trimming took 1 base from V and 1 from J, leaving 10 bases between them. The CDR3 covers 16 residues. Germline loops: CDR1 MDHEN, CDR2 SYDVKM. CDR3 region: CASSLSSIQNTGELFF. The CDR3 DNA is TGTGCCAGCAGTTTATCCAGTATCCAGAACACCGGGGAGCTGTTTTTT.

This chain joins TRBV6-2 or TRBV6-3 and TRBJ2-2; 7 nucleotides align to TRBD2. Germline V gene lookup returns CDR1 MNHEY and CDR2 SVGEGT. With V trimmed by 0 bases and J by 0 bases, 1 base remained unmatched. This CDR3 comprises 16 residues. The CDR3, as DNA: TGTGCCAGCAGTTACTCCGGGACTACGAACACCGGGGAGCTGTTTTTT. Its protein is CASSYSGTTNTGELFF.

This clonotype showed up just a few times. This chain connects TRBV29-1 to TRBJ2-7, with TRBD2 matching 10 bases. Germline CDR1 and CDR2: SQVTM and ANQGSEA. The CDR3 consists of 16 residues. V shed 4 bases, J shed 0 bases, and the junction held 9 bases outside the gene matches. Here the CDR3 reads CSVAFPRTSGSYEQYF. The DNA of the CDR3 is TGCAGCGTTGCTTTCCCCCGGACTAGCGGCTCCTACGAGCAGTACTTC.

This clonotype was recorded a few times. The V and J genes are TRBV10-2 and TRBJ2-1; perhaps TRBD2 as D (5 bases). The CDR3 has 13 amino acids. Germline loops: CDR1 WSHSY, CDR2 SAAADI. V lost 2 bases, J lost 12 bases, and 14 bases lay in between. This CDR3 reads CASSEGSPEGQFF. CDR3 coding DNA: TGCGCCAGCAGTGAGGGGTCTCCCGAGGGGCAGTTCTTC.

V is TRBV6-5 and J is TRBJ2-7, with 10 bases lining up with TRBD1. The CDR3 sequence is 15 residues long. J gave up 1 base and V 2 bases, and 2 bases lay outside the gene matches. Germline V gene data show CDR1 as MNHEY and CDR2 as SVGAGI. The CDR3 region has the DNA TGTGCCAGCAGTTACGGGGACAGGGGTTCCTACGAGCAGTACTTC. Translating gives CASSYGDRGSYEQYF.

CDR3 loop: CASSQIRQGGYEQYF. In DNA form, the CDR3 reads TGCGCCAGCAGCCAGATTAGACAGGGGGGATACGAGCAGTACTTC. The chain combines TRBV4-1 with TRBJ2-7, with 9 bases identical to TRBD1. The CDR3 is 15 amino acids. V trimming: 3 bases; J trimming: 4 bases; junction bases outside the gene matches: 7. The germline CDR1 and CDR2 sequences are MGHRA and YSYEKL.

With regard to this clonotype: An end of the junction differs from the germline gene, which may be a read error. The V and J genes are TRBV7-7 and TRBJ2-2; D is possibly TRBD2 (5 bases). This CDR3 has 13 residues. CDR1 SSHAT and CDR2 FNYEAQ come from the germline V gene (reference sequence). The CDR3 is CASSLRDSGELFF. CDR3 nucleotide sequence: TGTGCTAGCAGCTTGAGGGATTCCGGGGAGCTGTTTTTT.

The chain recombines TRBV27 with TRBJ2-2, with D possibly matching TRBD2 (6 bases). CDR3 length: 14 residues. V lost 7 bases and J lost 1, with 10 bases in between. Germline CDR1 MNHEY, CDR2 SMNVEV (reference sequence). CDR3: CASKIAVNTGELFF. For the CDR3, the DNA is TGTGCCAGCAAAATAGCGGTGAACACCGGGGAGCTGTTTTTT.

The table lists this clonotype with a few counts. The rearrangement links TRBV4-3 to TRBJ2-6; 9 bases are shared with TRBD1. There are 17 residues in the CDR3. The germline gives CDR1 LGHNA, CDR2 YSLEER. The V and J ends lost 5 bases and 0 bases, in that order; junction bases with no gene match: 5. DNA for the CDR3: TGCGCCAGCAGCGGGGACAGGGTGCACTCTGGGGCCAACGTCCTGACTTTC. It specifies CASSGDRVHSGANVLTF.

This sequence joins TRBV9 and TRBJ2-2; D ambiguous. The V and J ends lost 6 bases and 8 bases respectively, with 20 bases between them. This CDR3 is 15 amino acids long. In germline, CDR1 is SGDLS, CDR2 YYNGEE. The CDR3 loop reads CASNGPGLDAGELFF. For the CDR3, the DNA is TGTGCCAGCAACGGACCGGGTCTGGACGCAGGGGAGCTGTTTTTT.